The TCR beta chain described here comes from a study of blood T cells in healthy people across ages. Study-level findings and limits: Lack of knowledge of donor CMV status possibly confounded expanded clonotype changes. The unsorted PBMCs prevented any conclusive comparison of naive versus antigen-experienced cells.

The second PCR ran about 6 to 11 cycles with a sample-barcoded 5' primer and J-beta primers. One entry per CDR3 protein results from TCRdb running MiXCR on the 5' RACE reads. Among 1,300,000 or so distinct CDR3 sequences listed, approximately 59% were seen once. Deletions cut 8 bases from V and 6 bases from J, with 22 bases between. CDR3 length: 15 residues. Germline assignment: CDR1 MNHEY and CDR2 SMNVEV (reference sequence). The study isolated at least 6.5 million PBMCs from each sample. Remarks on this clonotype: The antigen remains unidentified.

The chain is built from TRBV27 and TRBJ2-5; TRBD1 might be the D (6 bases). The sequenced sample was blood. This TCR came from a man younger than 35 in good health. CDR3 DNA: TGTGCCAGCGGTCGTCAGGGGCAGACGGGGAAGACCCAGTACTTC. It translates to CASGRQGQTGKTQYF.